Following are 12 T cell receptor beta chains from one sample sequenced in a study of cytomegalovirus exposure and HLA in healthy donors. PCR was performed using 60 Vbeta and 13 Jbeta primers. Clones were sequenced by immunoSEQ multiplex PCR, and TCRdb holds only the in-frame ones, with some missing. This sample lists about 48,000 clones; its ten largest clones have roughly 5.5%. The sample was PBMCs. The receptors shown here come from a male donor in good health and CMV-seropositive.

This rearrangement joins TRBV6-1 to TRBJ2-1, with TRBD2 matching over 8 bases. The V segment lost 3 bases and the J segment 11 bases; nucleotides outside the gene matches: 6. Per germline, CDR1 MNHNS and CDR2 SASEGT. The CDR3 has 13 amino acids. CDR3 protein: CASSEGLVHKQFF. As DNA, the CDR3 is TGTGCCAGCAGTGAGGGACTAGTCCACAAGCAGTTCTTC.

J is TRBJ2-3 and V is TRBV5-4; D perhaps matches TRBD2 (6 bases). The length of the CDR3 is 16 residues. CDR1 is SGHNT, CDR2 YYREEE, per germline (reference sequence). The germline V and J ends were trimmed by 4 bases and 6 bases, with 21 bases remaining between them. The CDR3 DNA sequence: TGTGCCAGCAGCCCCGGGACTCTGAGGGACGGGGATACGCAGTATTTT. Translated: CASSPGTLRDGDTQYF.

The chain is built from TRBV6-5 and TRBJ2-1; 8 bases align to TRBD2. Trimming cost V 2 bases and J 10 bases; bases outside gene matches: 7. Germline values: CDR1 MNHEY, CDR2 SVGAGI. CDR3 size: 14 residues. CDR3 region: CASSYRAGGYEQFF. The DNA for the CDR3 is TGTGCCAGCAGTTACCGGGCGGGGGGATACGAGCAGTTCTTC.

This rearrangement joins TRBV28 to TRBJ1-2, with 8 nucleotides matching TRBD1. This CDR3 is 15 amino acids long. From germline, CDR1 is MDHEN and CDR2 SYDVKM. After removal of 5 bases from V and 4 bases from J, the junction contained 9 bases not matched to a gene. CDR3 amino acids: CASSPGDRTLYGYTF. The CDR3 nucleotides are TGTGCCAGCAGTCCAGGGGACAGGACTCTCTATGGCTACACCTTC.

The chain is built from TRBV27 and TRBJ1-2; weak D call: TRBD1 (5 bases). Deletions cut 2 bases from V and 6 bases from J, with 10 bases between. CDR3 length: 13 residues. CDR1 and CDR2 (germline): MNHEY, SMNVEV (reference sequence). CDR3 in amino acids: CASSLKGLNGYTF. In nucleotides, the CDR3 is TGTGCCAGCAGTTTAAAGGGGTTGAATGGCTACACCTTC.

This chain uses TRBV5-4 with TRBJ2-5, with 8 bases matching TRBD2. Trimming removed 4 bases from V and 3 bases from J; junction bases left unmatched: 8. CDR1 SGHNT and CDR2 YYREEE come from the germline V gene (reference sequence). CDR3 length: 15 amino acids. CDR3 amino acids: CASSAETSDKETQYF. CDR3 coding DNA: TGTGCCAGCAGCGCCGAGACTAGCGATAAAGAGACCCAGTACTTC.

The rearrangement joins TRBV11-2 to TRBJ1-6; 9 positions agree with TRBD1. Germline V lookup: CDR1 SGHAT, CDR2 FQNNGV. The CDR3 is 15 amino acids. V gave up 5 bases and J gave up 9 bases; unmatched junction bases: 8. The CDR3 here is CASSPVGTGLSPLHF. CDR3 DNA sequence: TGTGCCAGCAGCCCAGTTGGGACAGGGCTTTCACCCCTCCACTTT.

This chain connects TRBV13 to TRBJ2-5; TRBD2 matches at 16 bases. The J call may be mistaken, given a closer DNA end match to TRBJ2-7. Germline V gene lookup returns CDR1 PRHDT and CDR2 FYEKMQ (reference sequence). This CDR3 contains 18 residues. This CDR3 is CASSVTQGTSGGANEQYF. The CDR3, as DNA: TGTGCCAGCAGCGTCACCCAAGGGACTAGCGGGGGGGCCAACGAGCAGTACTTC.

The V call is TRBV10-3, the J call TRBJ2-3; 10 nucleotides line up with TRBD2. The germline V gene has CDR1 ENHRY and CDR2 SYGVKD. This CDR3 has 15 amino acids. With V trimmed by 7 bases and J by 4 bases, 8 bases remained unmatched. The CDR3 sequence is CAINLSGGGPDTQYF. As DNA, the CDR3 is TGTGCCATCAACCTCAGCGGGGGGGGCCCAGATACGCAGTATTTT.

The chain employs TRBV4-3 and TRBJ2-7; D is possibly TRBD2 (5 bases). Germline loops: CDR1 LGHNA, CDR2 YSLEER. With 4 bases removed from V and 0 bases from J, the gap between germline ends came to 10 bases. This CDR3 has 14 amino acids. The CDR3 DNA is TGCGCCAGCAGCCCCGGGGTTAGCTCCTACGAGCAGTACTTC. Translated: CASSPGVSSYEQYF.

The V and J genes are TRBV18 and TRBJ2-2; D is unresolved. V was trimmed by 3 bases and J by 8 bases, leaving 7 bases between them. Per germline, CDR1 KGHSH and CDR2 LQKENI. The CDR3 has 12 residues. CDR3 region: CASSPTSGELFF. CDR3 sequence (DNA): TGTGCCAGCTCACCTACTTCGGGGGAGCTGTTTTTT.

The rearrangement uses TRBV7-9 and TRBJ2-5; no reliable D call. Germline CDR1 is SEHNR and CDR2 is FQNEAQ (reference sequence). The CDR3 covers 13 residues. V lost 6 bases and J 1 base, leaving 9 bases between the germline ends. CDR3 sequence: CASSLTVQETQYF. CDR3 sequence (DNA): TGTGCCAGCAGTCTTACAGTCCAAGAGACCCAGTACTTC.